The source of this T cell receptor beta chain is a study of regulatory T cells in long-lasting Graves disease. The overall study: For a period under 3 months, newly diagnosed Graves' patients had taken antithyroid drugs.

This clonotype appeared a few times. Through Arm-PCR of CDR3 regions and iRepertoire HTBI primers, TCR beta libraries were built. Using its own MiXCR run on the multiplex PCR reads, TCRdb lists one record per CDR3 protein. The table records some 560,000 distinct CDR3 sequences, roughly a sixth of them present only once. The time point was: newly diagnosed GD, antithyroid drugs for less than 3 months. PBMC-derived RNA was used for the TCR library. The ends lost 3 bases at V and 10 bases at J; junction bases unmatched: 9. CDR1 is LNHDA and CDR2 is SQIVND in the germline V gene (reference sequence). CDR3 length equals 15 residues. This sample also appeared in a second study, on T cells in Graves' hyperthyroidism and ophthalmopathy.

The source is a woman aged 35-65 years with Graves disease. The sequenced sample was peripheral blood mononuclear cells (PBMCs), obtained at new diagnosis, from a patient treated with antithyroid drugs. The genes are TRBV19 and TRBJ2-1, with 10 bases fitting TRBD2. CDR3 region: CASSIRLAGAGEQFF. CDR3 bases: TGTGCCAGTAGTATCCGCCTAGCGGGGGCCGGGGAGCAGTTCTTC.